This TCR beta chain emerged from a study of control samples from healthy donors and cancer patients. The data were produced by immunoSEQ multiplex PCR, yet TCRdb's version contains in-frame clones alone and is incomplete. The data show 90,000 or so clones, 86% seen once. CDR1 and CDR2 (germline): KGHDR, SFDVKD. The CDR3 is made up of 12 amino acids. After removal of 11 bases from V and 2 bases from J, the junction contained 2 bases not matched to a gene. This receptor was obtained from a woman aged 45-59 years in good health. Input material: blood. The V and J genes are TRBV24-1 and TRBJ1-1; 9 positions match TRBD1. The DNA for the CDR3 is TGTGCCAACAGGGGGCTTAACACTGAAGCTTTCTTT. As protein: CANRGLNTEAFF.